This T cell receptor beta chain derives from a study of control samples from healthy donors and cancer patients. This clone was detected once. This CDR3 contains 14 residues. Germline values: CDR1 SGHTA, CDR2 FQGNSA. V was trimmed by 3 bases and J by 8 bases, leaving 16 bases between them. Profiled with immunoSEQ multiplex PCR; TCRdb holds only in-frame clones, not every one. The sample consists of over 120,000 clones, more than 90% of them appearing once. The sample taken for sequencing was blood. This chain connects TRBV7-2 to TRBJ1-2; unclear D gene. The clonotype comes from a man aged 30-40 years in good health. The CDR3 loop reads CASSFPSRSRGYTF. CDR3 nucleotide sequence: TGTGCCAGCAGCTTCCCAAGTCGCTCTCGAGGCTACACCTTC.